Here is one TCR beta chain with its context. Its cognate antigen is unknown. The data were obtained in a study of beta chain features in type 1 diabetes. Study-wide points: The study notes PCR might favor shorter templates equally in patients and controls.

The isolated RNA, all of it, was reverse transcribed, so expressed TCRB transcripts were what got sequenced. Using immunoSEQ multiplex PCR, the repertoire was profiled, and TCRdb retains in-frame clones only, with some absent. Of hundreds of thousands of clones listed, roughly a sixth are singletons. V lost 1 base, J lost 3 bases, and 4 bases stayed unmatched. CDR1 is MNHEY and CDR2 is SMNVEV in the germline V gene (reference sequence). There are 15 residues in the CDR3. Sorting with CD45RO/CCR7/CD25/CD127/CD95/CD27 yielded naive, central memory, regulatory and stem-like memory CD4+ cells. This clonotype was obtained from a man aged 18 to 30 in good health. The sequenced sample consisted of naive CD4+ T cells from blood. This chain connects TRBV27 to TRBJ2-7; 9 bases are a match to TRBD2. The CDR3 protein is CASSLYRAGGYEQYF. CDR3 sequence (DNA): TGTGCCAGCAGTTTATATCGAGCGGGGGGCTACGAGCAGTACTTC.